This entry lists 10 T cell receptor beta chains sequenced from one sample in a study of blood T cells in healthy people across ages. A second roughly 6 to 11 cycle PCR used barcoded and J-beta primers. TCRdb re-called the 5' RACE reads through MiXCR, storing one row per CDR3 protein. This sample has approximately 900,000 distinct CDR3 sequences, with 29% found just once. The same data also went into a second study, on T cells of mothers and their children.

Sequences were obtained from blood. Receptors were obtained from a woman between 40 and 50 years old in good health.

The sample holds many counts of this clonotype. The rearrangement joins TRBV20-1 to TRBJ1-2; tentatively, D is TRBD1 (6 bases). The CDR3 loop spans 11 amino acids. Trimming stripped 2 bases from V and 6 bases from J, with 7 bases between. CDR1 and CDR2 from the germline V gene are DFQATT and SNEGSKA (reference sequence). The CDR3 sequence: CSARQGNGYTF. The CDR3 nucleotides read TGCAGTGCTAGACAGGGGAATGGCTACACCTTC.

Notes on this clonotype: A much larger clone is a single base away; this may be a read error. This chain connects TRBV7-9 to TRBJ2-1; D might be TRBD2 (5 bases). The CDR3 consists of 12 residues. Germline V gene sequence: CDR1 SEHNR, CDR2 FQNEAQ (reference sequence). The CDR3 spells CASSLFGDERFF. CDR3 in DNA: TGTGCCAGCAGCTTATTCGGGGATGAGCGGTTCTTC. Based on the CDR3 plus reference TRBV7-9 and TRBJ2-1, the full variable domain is DTGVSQNPRHKITKRGQNVTFRCDPISEHNRLYWYRQTLGQGPEFLTYFQNEAQLEKSRLLSDRFSAERPKGSFSTLEIQRTEQGDSAMYLCASSLFGDERFFGPGTRLTVL.

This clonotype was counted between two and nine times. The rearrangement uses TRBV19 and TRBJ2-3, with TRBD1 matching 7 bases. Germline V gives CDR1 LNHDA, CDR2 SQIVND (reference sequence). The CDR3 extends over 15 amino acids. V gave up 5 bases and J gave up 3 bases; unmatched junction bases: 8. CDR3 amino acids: CASSQRDSRTDTQYF. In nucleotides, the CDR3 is TGTGCCAGTAGTCAACGGGACAGTAGGACAGATACGCAGTATTTT.

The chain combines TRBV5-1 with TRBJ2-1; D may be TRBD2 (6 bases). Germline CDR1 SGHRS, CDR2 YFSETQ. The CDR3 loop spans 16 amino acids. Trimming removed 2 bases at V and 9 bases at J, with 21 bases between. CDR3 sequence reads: CASSLTLAGSVIEQFF. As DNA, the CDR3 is TGCGCCAGCAGCTTAACCCTCGCGGGGTCGGTGATTGAGCAGTTCTTC.

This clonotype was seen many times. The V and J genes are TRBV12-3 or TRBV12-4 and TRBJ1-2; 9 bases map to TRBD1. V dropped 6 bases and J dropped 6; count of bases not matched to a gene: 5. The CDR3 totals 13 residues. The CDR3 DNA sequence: TGTGCCAGCAGCCTGGGACAGGGCAATGGCTACACCTTC. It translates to CASSLGQGNGYTF.

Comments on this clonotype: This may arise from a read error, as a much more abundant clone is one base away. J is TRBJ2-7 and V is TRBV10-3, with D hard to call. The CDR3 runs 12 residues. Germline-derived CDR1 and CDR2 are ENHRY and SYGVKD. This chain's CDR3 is CASSEEQYEQYF. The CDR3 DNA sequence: TGTGCCAGCAGTGAAGAACAGTACGAGCAGTACTTC.

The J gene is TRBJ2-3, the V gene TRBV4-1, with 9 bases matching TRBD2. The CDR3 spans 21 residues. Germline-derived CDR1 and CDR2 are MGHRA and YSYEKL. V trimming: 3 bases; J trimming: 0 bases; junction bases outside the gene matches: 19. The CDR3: CASSQRSIRLADSPSTDTQYF. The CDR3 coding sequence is TGCGCCAGCAGCCAGCGGTCGATCCGACTAGCGGATTCGCCTAGCACAGATACGCAGTATTTT.

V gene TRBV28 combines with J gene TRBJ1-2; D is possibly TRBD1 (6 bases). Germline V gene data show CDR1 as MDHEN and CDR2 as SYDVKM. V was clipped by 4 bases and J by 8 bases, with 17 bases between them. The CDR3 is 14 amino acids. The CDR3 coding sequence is TGTGCCAGCAGTTCCTTACAGGGACTCTACGGCTACACCTTC. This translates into CASSSLQGLYGYTF.

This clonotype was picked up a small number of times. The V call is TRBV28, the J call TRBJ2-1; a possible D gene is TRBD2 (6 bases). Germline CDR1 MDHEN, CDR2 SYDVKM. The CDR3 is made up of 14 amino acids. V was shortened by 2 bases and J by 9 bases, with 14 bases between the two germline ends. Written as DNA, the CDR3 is TGTGCCAGCAGTTTACGGTTCGGGGGAAGTGAGCAGTTCTTC. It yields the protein CASSLRFGGSEQFF.

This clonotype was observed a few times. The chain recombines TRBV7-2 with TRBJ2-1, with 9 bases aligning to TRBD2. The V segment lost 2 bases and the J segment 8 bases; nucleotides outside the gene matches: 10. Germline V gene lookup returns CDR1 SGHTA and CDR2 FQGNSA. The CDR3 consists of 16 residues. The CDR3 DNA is TGTGCCAGCAGCTTACCCGGGACCGAGCGGGGGGATGAGCAGTTCTTC. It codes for CASSLPGTERGDEQFF.